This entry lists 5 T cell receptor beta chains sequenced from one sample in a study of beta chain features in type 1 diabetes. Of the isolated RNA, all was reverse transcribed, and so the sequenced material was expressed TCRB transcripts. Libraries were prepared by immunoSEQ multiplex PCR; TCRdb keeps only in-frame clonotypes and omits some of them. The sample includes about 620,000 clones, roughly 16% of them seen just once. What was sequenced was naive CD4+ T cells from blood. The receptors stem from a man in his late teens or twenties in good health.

Here the CDR3 DNA reads TGCGCCAGCAGCCTTCGGGGGAGCATTAACACCGGGGAGCTGTTTTTT. This gives the protein CASSLRGSINTGELFF. This chain joins TRBV4-1 and TRBJ2-2; the D gene is possibly TRBD2 (6 bases). The germline V gene has CDR1 MGHRA and CDR2 YSYEKL. With 4 bases removed from V and 2 bases from J, the gap between germline ends came to 14 bases. CDR3 length: 16 amino acids.

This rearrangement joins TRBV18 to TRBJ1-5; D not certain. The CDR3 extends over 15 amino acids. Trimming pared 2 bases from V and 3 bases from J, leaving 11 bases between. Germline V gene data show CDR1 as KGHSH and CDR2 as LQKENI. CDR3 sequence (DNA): TGTGCCAGCTCACCATTCGAACAGCTCAATCAGCCCCAGCATTTT. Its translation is CASSPFEQLNQPQHF.

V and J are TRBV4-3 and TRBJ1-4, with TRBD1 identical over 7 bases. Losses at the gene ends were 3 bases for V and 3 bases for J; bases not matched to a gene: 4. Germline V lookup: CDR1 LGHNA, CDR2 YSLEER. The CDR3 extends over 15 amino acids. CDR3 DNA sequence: TGCGCCAGCAGCCATGAGAGGGGGCCTAATGAAAAACTGTTTTTT. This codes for CASSHERGPNEKLFF.

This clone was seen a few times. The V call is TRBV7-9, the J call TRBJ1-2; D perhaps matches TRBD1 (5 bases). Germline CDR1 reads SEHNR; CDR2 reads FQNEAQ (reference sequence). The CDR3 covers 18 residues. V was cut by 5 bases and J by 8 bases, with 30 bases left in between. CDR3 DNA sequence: TGTGCCAGCAGCCTCCGAGCGGACACCTTCTCTCTTATTAGGGGCTACACCTTC. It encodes CASSLRADTFSLIRGYTF.

DNA of the CDR3: TGTGCCAGCAGCTTACGGTGGGGGACAGAGATCTCTGGGGCCAACGTCCTGACTTTC. Translating gives CASSLRWGTEISGANVLTF. This chain connects TRBV7-2 to TRBJ2-6, with TRBD1 identical over 7 bases. CDR1 and CDR2 (germline): SGHTA, FQGNSA. The CDR3 has 19 residues. V was pared by 2 bases and J by 0 bases, with 10 bases of the junction left unmatched.